The 32 T cell receptor beta chains listed next were all sequenced from one sample in a study of PD-1 blockade in classical Hodgkin lymphoma (dated by TCRdb to the early 2020s). Library generation was performed with the immunoSEQ multiplex PCR assay. TCRdb carries this immuneACCESS record with in-frame sequences only. Its versions omit some clonotypes, under half of them owing to an unresolved V gene in the studies checked, with the rest unexplained. The sample table holds under 20,000 clones, of which over 65% were seen once. The top ten clones comprise approximately 2.7% of the sample. This specimen's time point label, interpreted: cycle 4 day 1 (C4D1), after more than five weeks of nivolumab. Every trial patient had relapsed after autologous stem cell transplantation, and cohorts A, B and C differed in prior brentuximab vedotin exposure. A Miltenyi CD4+ T cell isolation kit was used for magnetic negative selection to purify CD4+ T cells from thawed PBMCs.

The material sequenced was CD4+ T cells from blood, taken before the fourth cycle of nivolumab. The receptor set was obtained from a human donor with classical Hodgkin lymphoma.

The chain employs TRBV19 and TRBJ2-7; TRBD1 is a possible D gene (6 bases). Between the trimmed V and J ends, which lost 5 bases and 0 bases, there was a span of 11 bases. Per the germline V gene, CDR1 is LNHDA and CDR2 is SQIVND (reference sequence). CDR3 length: 14 residues. This CDR3 is CASSSTGGSYEQYF. The CDR3 DNA reads TGTGCCAGTAGTTCGACAGGAGGCTCCTACGAGCAGTACTTC.

The chain employs TRBV2 and TRBJ1-2, with 8 nucleotides matching TRBD1. Germline V CDR1 and CDR2: SNHLY, FYNNEI. This CDR3 has 13 amino acids. V lost 4 bases, J lost 7 bases, and 5 bases stayed unmatched. The CDR3 spells CASSGQGIGGYTF. The CDR3 coding sequence is TGTGCCAGCAGTGGACAGGGGATCGGTGGCTACACCTTC.

In this sample, this clone turned up once. The chain carries TRBV18 and TRBJ2-5; no firm D call. The CDR3 is 11 residues long. The V and J ends lost 3 bases and 4 bases respectively, with 3 bases between them. Germline V CDR1 and CDR2: KGHSH, LQKENI. The CDR3 coding sequence is TGTGCCAGCTCACCTTCAGAGACCCAGTACTTC. Protein sequence: CASSPSETQYF.

The V and J genes are TRBV7-2 and TRBJ1-2; a possible D gene is TRBD1 (6 bases). The germline V and J ends were trimmed by 3 bases and 4 bases, with 15 bases remaining between them. CDR3 length: 15 residues. Germline assignment: CDR1 SGHTA and CDR2 FQGNSA. The CDR3 DNA follows: TGTGCCAGCAGCTTGAAGGGGGGGGCCGGCTATGGCTACACCTTC. It encodes CASSLKGGAGYGYTF.

The CDR3: CASSSGLSSADTQYF. The DNA for the CDR3 is TGCGCCAGCAGCTCAGGACTCTCTTCCGCAGATACGCAGTATTTT. The chain joins TRBV5-1 to TRBJ2-3; D perhaps matches TRBD2 (5 bases). Trimming cost V 3 bases and J 4 bases, with 15 bases left between them. This CDR3 is 15 amino acids long. The germline V gene has CDR1 SGHRS and CDR2 YFSETQ.

The V and J genes are TRBV5-1 and TRBJ1-1; 8 nucleotides line up with TRBD1. The CDR3 extends over 17 amino acids. Germline loops: CDR1 SGHRS, CDR2 YFSETQ. V lost 0 bases and J lost 0; bases outside the gene matches: 7. The CDR3 region is CASSLEGQGVMNTEAFF. The CDR3 DNA sequence: TGCGCCAGCAGCTTGGAAGGACAGGGAGTCATGAACACTGAAGCTTTCTTT.

This chain connects TRBV7-6 to TRBJ2-3; the match to TRBD2 covers 10 bases. CDR3 length: 15 residues. Germline V gene data show CDR1 as SGHVS and CDR2 as FNYEAQ. V trimming: 7 bases; J trimming: 5 bases; junction bases outside the gene matches: 9. DNA for the CDR3: TGTGCCAGCACCCAAGCGGGGGGGCCGTTAGATACGCAGTATTTT. Amino acid sequence: CASTQAGGPLDTQYF.

The rearrangement joins TRBV25-1 to TRBJ2-7; D could derive from TRBD1 or TRBD2 (5 bases each). The length of the CDR3 is 11 residues. Trimming took 11 bases from V and 3 from J, leaving 11 bases between them. From germline, CDR1 is MGHDK and CDR2 SYGVNS. CDR3 nucleotides: TGTGCCGCCGGGGCGTTCTACGAGCAGTACTTC. Residues: CAAGAFYEQYF.

The genes are TRBV28 and TRBJ2-7; TRBD1 matches 9 bases. The CDR3 runs to 14 residues. Losses at the gene ends were 6 bases for V and 2 bases for J; bases not matched to a gene: 5. Per the germline V gene, CDR1 is MDHEN and CDR2 is SYDVKM. The DNA of the CDR3 is TGTGCCAGCAGCCCCGGGACAGGGCCCTACGAGCAGTACTTC. This codes for CASSPGTGPYEQYF.

The CDR3 bases are TGCGCCAGCAGGTCCCGGAGGAGGGGGAGCACTGAAGCTTTCTTT. Its translation is CASRSRRRGSTEAFF. The chain uses TRBV5-1 and TRBJ1-1, with D possibly being TRBD1 (6 bases). V was cut by 5 bases and J by 4 bases, with 18 bases left in between. The CDR3 is 15 amino acids. CDR1 and CDR2 from the germline V gene are SGHRS and YFSETQ.

The V call is TRBV7-5, the J call TRBJ2-5; TRBD2 was called by the table and not checked on the DNA. TRBV7-5 is flagged as a pseudogene. The CDR3 runs 17 residues. The CDR3 sequence is CARSLRTSGTTWETQYF. CDR3 sequence (DNA): TGTGCCAGAAGCTTAAGGACTAGCGGGACGACGTGGGAGACCCAGTACTTC.

The chain carries TRBV5-1 and TRBJ2-5; TRBD2 is a possible D gene (5 bases). The germline CDR1 and CDR2 sequences are SGHRS and YFSETQ. CDR3 length equals 15 residues. V dropped 0 bases and J dropped 4 bases, with 13 bases sitting between them. The CDR3 is CASSLAGMGVETQYF. The CDR3 region has the DNA TGCGCCAGCAGCTTGGCCGGTATGGGAGTAGAGACCCAGTACTTC.

The chain recombines TRBV7-2 with TRBJ2-5; D unclear. The CDR3 length is 15 residues. Looked up from germline, CDR1 is SGHTA and CDR2 is FQGNSA. V was shortened by 5 bases and J by 2 bases, with 15 bases between the two germline ends. The chain's CDR3 is CASSLAAILQETQYF. The CDR3, as DNA: TGTGCCAGCAGCCTCGCAGCTATACTACAAGAGACCCAGTACTTC.

Written as DNA, the CDR3 is TGTGCCAGCAGCCTACAGGGTGCTGGAAACACCATATATTTT. As protein: CASSLQGAGNTIYF. This chain joins TRBV28 and TRBJ1-3; a possible D gene is TRBD1 (6 bases). The CDR3 loop spans 14 amino acids. Trimming shortened V by 6 bases and J by 2 bases, and 11 bases separated the two germline ends. Germline V gives CDR1 MDHEN, CDR2 SYDVKM.

The J gene is TRBJ2-7, the V gene TRBV5-4; 8 bases align to TRBD1. This CDR3 is built from 14 residues. The germline gives CDR1 SGHNT, CDR2 YYREEE (reference sequence). With 0 bases clipped from V and 7 bases from J, the junction kept 6 bases outside the gene matches. CDR3 sequence: CASSLVQGAREQYF. In DNA form, the CDR3 reads TGTGCCAGCAGCTTGGTCCAGGGGGCGCGAGAGCAGTACTTC. The whole variable domain, remainder taken from reference TRBV5-4 and TRBJ2-7, is ETGVTQSPTHLIKTRGQQVTLRCSSQSGHNTVSWYQQALGQGPQFIFQYYREEENGRGNFPPRFSGLQFPNYSSELNVNALELDDSALYLCASSLVQGAREQYFGPGTRLTVT.

This clone was detected only once. This sequence joins TRBV4-1 and TRBJ1-4; no clear D. The V end lost 0 bases, the J end lost 8 bases, and 13 bases lay between the germline ends. The CDR3 has 15 residues. The germline V gene encodes CDR1 MGHRA and CDR2 YSYEKL. In DNA form, the CDR3 reads TGCGCCAGCAGCCAAGATCTCCTAGACTCCGAAAAACTGTTTTTT. It codes for CASSQDLLDSEKLFF.

This clone turned up a few times. V usage is TRBV30 and J usage is TRBJ1-1, with D maybe TRBD1 (5 bases). The CDR3 sequence is 11 residues long. V shed 4 bases and J shed 3 bases, with 6 bases lying between them. Germline CDR1 and CDR2: GTSNPN and SVGIG (reference sequence). The CDR3 DNA follows: TGTGCCTGGACAGGGTACACTGAAGCTTTCTTT. Translated, it gives CAWTGYTEAFF.

The CDR3 DNA is TGTGCCAGCAGTTTATACACCGGGGAGCTGTTTTTT. Its translation is CASSLYTGELFF. The rearrangement links TRBV2 to TRBJ2-2; D is undetermined. This CDR3 has 12 amino acids. The germline V gene has CDR1 SNHLY and CDR2 FYNNEI. V lost 5 bases, J lost 3 bases, and 4 bases lay in between.

V usage is TRBV5-5 and J usage is TRBJ1-4, with 7 positions matching TRBD1. V was pared by 4 bases and J by 7 bases, with 7 bases of the junction left unmatched. CDR3 size: 14 residues. Germline V CDR1 and CDR2: SGHKS, YYEKEE (reference sequence). CDR3 sequence reads: CASSNRQGAEKLFF. The CDR3 nucleotides are TGTGCCAGCAGCAATAGACAGGGTGCTGAAAAACTGTTTTTT.

The table lists this clone with a count of one. The chain recombines TRBV4-2 with TRBJ2-1; D not certain. There are 14 residues in the CDR3. The germline V and J ends were trimmed by 0 bases and 10 bases, with 13 bases remaining between them. Germline assignment: CDR1 LGHNA and CDR2 YNFKEQ. This CDR3 reads CASSQDVMGWEQFF. CDR3 in DNA: TGTGCCAGCAGCCAAGATGTGATGGGTTGGGAGCAGTTCTTC.

The chain has TRBV4-3 and TRBJ2-2; 9 bases align to TRBD2. The CDR3 consists of 14 residues. Germline lookup yields CDR1 LGHNA and CDR2 YSLEER. Trimming took 4 bases from V and 8 from J; bases not matched to a gene: 5. CDR3 in DNA: TGCGCCAGCAGCCCATTAGCGGGAGATGGGGAGCTGTTTTTT. Its protein product is CASSPLAGDGELFF.

This clone appeared a single time. The chain is built from TRBV5-4 and TRBJ2-7; TRBD2 matches 8 bases. This CDR3 has 15 residues. CDR1 and CDR2 from the germline V gene are SGHNT and YYREEE (reference sequence). The ends lost 0 bases at V and 5 bases at J; junction bases unmatched: 7. In DNA form, the CDR3 reads TGTGCCAGCAGCTTGGCCGGGACTAGAAGAAACGAGCAGTACTTC. It specifies CASSLAGTRRNEQYF.

This chain links TRBV2 with TRBJ2-3; D is uncertain. Deletions cut 4 bases from V and 5 bases from J, with 1 base between. CDR1 and CDR2 from the germline V gene are SNHLY and FYNNEI. The CDR3 loop spans 10 amino acids. As DNA, the CDR3 is TGTGCCAGCAGTGGAGATACGCAGTATTTT. Amino acids: CASSGDTQYF.

The chain has TRBV5-5 and TRBJ2-7, with TRBD2 matching over 8 bases. The germline V gene has CDR1 SGHKS and CDR2 YYEKEE (reference sequence). The CDR3 has 15 residues. V trimming: 4 bases; J trimming: 0 bases; junction bases outside the gene matches: 6. The CDR3 sequence is CASSHPGLGSYEQYF. CDR3 nucleotide sequence: TGTGCCAGCAGCCATCCGGGACTAGGCTCCTACGAGCAGTACTTC.

The chain recombines TRBV11-3 with TRBJ1-1; D gene unclear. The V gene's germline CDR1 is SGHNT and CDR2 YENEEA. The CDR3 consists of 15 residues. The ends were cut back, 1 base at V and 0 bases at J, with 9 bases in the middle. CDR3 in DNA: TGTGCCAGCAGCTTAGGAGAGGCTTTGAACACTGAAGCTTTCTTT. Its translation is CASSLGEALNTEAFF.

This clone was seen a single time. The chain couples TRBV19 to TRBJ1-2; weak D call: TRBD1 (5 bases). The length of the CDR3 is 18 residues. Trimming left V 4 bases short and J 5 bases short, with 26 bases between. In germline, CDR1 is LNHDA, CDR2 SQIVND (reference sequence). As DNA, the CDR3 is TGTGCCAGTAGTACTGGCAGGCGGGACGGCCGTTTTGGGTATGGCTACACCTTC. Translating it yields CASSTGRRDGRFGYGYTF. The full variable domain, in which reference TRBV19 and TRBJ1-2 provide the parts outside the CDR3, is DGGITQSPKYLFRKEGQNVTLSCEQNLNHDAMYWYRQDPGQGLRLIYYSQIVNDFQKGDIAEGYSVSREKKESFPLTVTSAQKNPTAFYLCASSTGRRDGRFGYGYTFGSGTRLTVV.

The table lists this clone with a few counts. This sequence joins TRBV7-6 and TRBJ1-5, with 8 bases identical to TRBD1. This CDR3 is 15 amino acids long. The junction had 9 bases not matched to a gene; V was cut back by 2 bases and J by 9 bases. Germline V CDR1 and CDR2: SGHVS, FNYEAQ. CDR3 sequence (DNA): TGTGCCAGCAGCTTATCAGGGGGCGTCCCTTCGCCCCAGCATTTT. Protein sequence: CASSLSGGVPSPQHF.

This chain joins TRBV7-3 and TRBJ2-2, with 11 bases lining up with TRBD1. The CDR3 spans 18 residues. The germline V gene has CDR1 SGHTA and CDR2 FQGTGA. V shed 1 base and J 4 bases; nucleotides not matched to a gene: 8. The CDR3 DNA reads as TGTGCCAGCAGCTTAAAAGGACCGGGACAGGGGGGCACCGGGGAGCTGTTTTTT. The encoded protein is CASSLKGPGQGGTGELFF. Full variable domain (missing parts from reference TRBV7-3 and TRBJ2-2): GAGVSQTPSNKVTEKGKYVELRCDPISGHTALYWYRQSLGQGPEFLIYFQGTGAADDSGLPNDRFFAVRPEGSVSTLKIQRTERGDSAVYLCASSLKGPGQGGTGELFFGEGSRLTVL.

This clone has only a few counts. J is TRBJ2-6 and V is TRBV29-1; the D is unclear. V was cut by 0 bases and J by 0 bases, with 3 bases left in between. Germline assignment: CDR1 SQVTM and CDR2 ANQGSEA. This CDR3 has 14 residues. The CDR3 protein is CSVEDSSGANVLTF. As DNA, the CDR3 is TGCAGCGTTGAAGACAGCTCTGGGGCCAACGTCCTGACTTTC. The entire variable domain, with the rest obtained from reference TRBV29-1 and TRBJ2-6, is as follows: SAVISQKPSRDICQRGTSLTIQCQVDSQVTMMFWYRQQPGQSLTLIATANQGSEATYESGFVIDKFPISRPNLTFSTLTVSNMSPEDSSIYLCSVEDSSGANVLTFGAGSRLTVL.

The chain recombines TRBV4-1 with TRBJ1-2; TRBD1 matches 7 bases. Trimming cost V 4 bases and J 8 bases; bases outside gene matches: 7. Germline values: CDR1 MGHRA, CDR2 YSYEKL. The CDR3 is 13 amino acids. The CDR3 bases are TGCGCCAGCAGCCTGGCAGGGGGAGGCGGCTACACCTTC. It is translated as CASSLAGGGGYTF.

The chain links TRBV29-1 to TRBJ2-1, with 7 bases matching TRBD1. Germline CDR1 SQVTM, CDR2 ANQGSEA. CDR3 length: 14 amino acids. V gave up 6 bases and J gave up 1 base; unmatched junction bases: 6. The CDR3 region is CSVRRQGSYNEQFF. CDR3 DNA: TGCAGCGTCCGACGACAGGGTTCCTACAATGAGCAGTTCTTC.

In its sample, this clone was seen a few times. The chain recombines TRBV2 with TRBJ1-2; TRBD1 might be the D (6 bases). Trimming cost V 6 bases and J 7 bases, with 27 bases left between them. CDR3 length: 17 amino acids. Germline V gene lookup returns CDR1 SNHLY and CDR2 FYNNEI. The CDR3 reads CASSPPGHDILSGGYTF. In DNA form, the CDR3 reads TGTGCCAGCAGCCCCCCGGGACACGATATCCTGAGCGGTGGCTACACCTTC. Drawing the rest from reference TRBV2 and TRBJ1-2, the complete variable domain is EPEVTQTPSHQVTQMGQEVILRCVPISNHLYFYWYRQILGQKVEFLVSFYNNEISEKSEIFDDQFSVERPDGSNFTLKIRSTKLEDSAMYFCASSPPGHDILSGGYTFGSGTRLTVV.